This paragraph reports one TCR beta chain. As yet, its antigen is unknown. Produced via immunoSEQ multiplex PCR; TCRdb's table is partial and in-frame only. The sample contains some 2.4 million clones, roughly 93% of which appear only once. Germline V lookup: CDR1 SGHNT, CDR2 YYREEE (reference sequence). The V segment lost 2 bases and the J segment 1 base; nucleotides outside the gene matches: 10. The CDR3 totals 17 residues. These data come from a study of shared clonotypes between healthy human individuals. Whole-study results and caveats: Only a few donors were included, so the genetic and exposure-history diversity represented was limited. Clonotypes that were shared across four donors made up around 5% of naive CD4 clonotypes. Sampling included only blood; tissue repertoires likely differ. Donor clonotype sharing was expected to depend on sequencing depth.

Sequencing was carried out using naive CD4+ T cells from PBMCs. The subset denotes: CD45RA+ positively selected. The chain combines TRBV5-4 with TRBJ2-3; 7 bases are a match to TRBD1. The source is a man aged 18 to 29 in good health. Some clones in this sample may be carry-over from other donors' samples. This chain's CDR3 is CASSLFSSGTGTDTQYF. The CDR3 coding sequence is TGTGCCAGCAGCTTATTCTCTTCCGGGACAGGCACAGATACGCAGTATTTT.